Shown below are 6 T cell receptor beta chains from a single sample sequenced in a study of sequential checkpoint blockade in melanoma. Treatment indicated: randomized to nivolumab then ipilimumab (arm A) or the reverse (arm B). Profiled with immunoSEQ multiplex PCR; TCRdb holds only in-frame clones, not every one. The sample gives roughly 3,000 clones, 20% to 25% of which show up once; 7.6% is in the top ten. The sequencing here drew on tumor tissue (inferred from file names), taken from a patient given nivolumab and ipilimumab in sequence. The receptors here all came from a human donor with melanoma.

The rearrangement links TRBV29-1 to TRBJ2-5, with 11 nucleotides matching TRBD1. Germline CDR1 and CDR2: SQVTM and ANQGSEA. The CDR3 spans 12 residues. V lost 7 bases and J lost 5; bases outside the gene matches: 3. The CDR3 coding sequence is TGCAGCGGCGGACAGGGGGCGGAGACCCAGTACTTC. Translating it yields CSGGQGAETQYF.

In this sample, this clone is medium-sized. The chain employs TRBV6-8 and TRBJ1-4; 12 nucleotides align to TRBD1. The CDR3 runs to 16 residues. CDR1 is MNHGY and CDR2 is SAAAGT in the germline V gene. The ends lost 5 bases at V and 3 bases at J; junction bases unmatched: 4. The CDR3 loop reads CASSPGQGAANEKLFF. In DNA, the CDR3 is TGTGCCAGCAGTCCGGGACAGGGGGCAGCTAATGAAAAACTGTTTTTT.

In its sample, this clone is medium-sized. The gene calls are TRBV11-3 and TRBJ1-6; TRBD1 matches 7 bases. The germline V gene has CDR1 SGHNT and CDR2 YENEEA. This CDR3 is built from 15 residues. The J segment lost 4 bases and the V segment lost 5 bases, leaving 5 bases of the junction unmatched. CDR3 region: CASSPDRSYNSPLHF. Written as DNA, the CDR3 is TGTGCCAGCAGCCCGGACAGGTCTTATAATTCACCCCTCCACTTT.

This clone is termed medium-sized. The chain links TRBV11-3 to TRBJ1-3; tentatively, D is TRBD1 (5 bases). The V gene's germline CDR1 is SGHNT and CDR2 YENEEA. V lost 5 bases to trimming and J lost 0 bases, with 8 bases between them. This CDR3 comprises 14 residues. The DNA for the CDR3 is TGTGCCAGCAGCCAGGGAAACTCTGGAAACACCATATATTTT. As protein: CASSQGNSGNTIYF.

In its sample, this clone is medium-sized. V is TRBV6-8 and J is TRBJ2-3; 10 positions match TRBD1. The CDR3 has 16 amino acids. The V segment lost 3 bases and the J segment 2 bases; nucleotides outside the gene matches: 5. Looked up from germline, CDR1 is MNHGY and CDR2 is SAAAGT. The CDR3 DNA is TGTGCCAGCAGTTATAGAGGGACAGGGGTCACAGATACGCAGTATTTT. Its translation is CASSYRGTGVTDTQYF.

This clone was counted between two and nine times. This chain links TRBV6-8 with TRBJ2-2, with 7 bases lining up with TRBD1. Germline lookup yields CDR1 MNHGY and CDR2 SAAAGT. CDR3 size: 16 residues. Trimming at V came to 2 bases and at J to 4 bases, leaving 7 bases not matched to a gene. The CDR3 sequence: CASSYKTGVPTGELFF. The CDR3 DNA is TGTGCCAGCAGTTACAAAACAGGGGTACCCACCGGGGAGCTGTTTTTT.